These 17 T cell receptor beta chains share one sample of origin, sequenced in a study of blood T cell repertoires in COVID-19. The data were produced by immunoSEQ multiplex PCR, yet TCRdb's version contains in-frame clones alone and is incomplete. The sample has hundreds of thousands of clones, roughly 86% seen once. Sequences were obtained from peripheral blood. These receptors were collected from a woman between 65 and 79 years old with COVID-19, enrolled during active disease.

This chain joins TRBV28 and TRBJ2-3; 7 nucleotides align to TRBD1. The V and J ends lost 4 bases and 8 bases, in that order; junction bases with no gene match: 15. The CDR3 runs 16 residues. The germline gives CDR1 MDHEN, CDR2 SYDVKM. CDR3 amino acids: CASSSTSGQWTGTQYF. The CDR3 bases are TGTGCCAGCAGTTCGACCTCGGGACAGTGGACCGGTACGCAGTATTTT. Full variable domain (outside the CDR3, taken from reference TRBV28 and TRBJ2-3): DVKVTQSSRYLVKRTGEKVFLECVQDMDHENMFWYRQDPGLGLRLIYFSYDVKMKEKGDIPEGYSVSREKKERFSLILESASTNQTSMYLCASSSTSGQWTGTQYFGPGTRLTVL.

This chain joins TRBV2 and TRBJ1-2; possibly TRBD1 for D (6 bases). The germline V gene encodes CDR1 SNHLY and CDR2 FYNNEI. This CDR3 contains 13 residues. Trimming stripped 5 bases from V and 4 bases from J, with 11 bases between. The CDR3 sequence is CASSPDRTYGYTF. The CDR3 DNA is TGTGCCAGCAGTCCCGACAGGACCTATGGCTACACCTTC.

This chain uses TRBV10-3 with TRBJ2-3; D perhaps matches TRBD2 (6 bases). Germline V CDR1 and CDR2: ENHRY, SYGVKD. Between the trimmed V and J ends, which lost 3 bases and 5 bases, there was a span of 12 bases. This CDR3 has 14 residues. DNA for the CDR3: TGTGCCATCAGTGACAGGGAGGAAAAAGATACGCAGTATTTT. This translates into CAISDREEKDTQYF.

This chain links TRBV2 with TRBJ2-6; D unresolved. V was shortened by 6 bases and J by 0 bases, with 9 bases between the two germline ends. The CDR3 has 15 residues. The germline V gene encodes CDR1 SNHLY and CDR2 FYNNEI. In DNA, the CDR3 is TGTGCCAGCAGATTGTCAGACTCTGGGGCCAACGTCCTGACTTTC. Its translation is CASRLSDSGANVLTF.

The chain links TRBV11-3 to TRBJ1-1; 10 positions agree with TRBD1. Germline trimming cut 5 bases from V and 7 bases from J; bases unmatched to any gene: 4. The CDR3 has 13 residues. The germline CDR1 and CDR2 sequences are SGHNT and YENEEA. This chain's CDR3 is CASSIDRGLEAFF. The CDR3 region has the DNA TGTGCCAGCAGCATCGACAGGGGGCTTGAAGCTTTCTTT. The complete variable domain, with remaining parts taken from reference TRBV11-3 and TRBJ1-1, reads EAGVVQSPRYKIIEKKQPVAFWCNPISGHNTLYWYLQNLGQGPELLIRYENEEAVDDSQLPKDRFSAERLKGVDSTLKIQPAELGDSAVYLCASSIDRGLEAFFGQGTRLTVV.

V gene TRBV6-2 or TRBV6-3 combines with J gene TRBJ2-1; D is undetermined. This CDR3 contains 13 residues. The germline V gene encodes CDR1 MNHEY and CDR2 SVGEGT. The V gene lost 2 bases and the J gene lost 3 bases, with 5 bases spanning the gap. CDR3 sequence: CASSYDNYNEQFF. Written as DNA, the CDR3 is TGTGCCAGCAGTTACGACAACTACAATGAGCAGTTCTTC.

The table lists this clone with a count of one. The V and J genes are TRBV7-2 and TRBJ1-2, with D tentatively TRBD1 (5 bases). Germline V gene data show CDR1 as SGHTA and CDR2 as FQGNSA. CDR3 length: 14 amino acids. Trimming shortened V by 6 bases and J by 6 bases, and 17 bases separated the two germline ends. CDR3 protein: CASRGRGPGNGYTF. The CDR3 DNA follows: TGTGCCAGCAGGGGGCGGGGCCCCGGGAATGGCTACACCTTC.

The CDR3 DNA is TGTGCCAGCAGTCTCACAGGGGGCCATCAGCCCCAGCATTTT. Protein sequence: CASSLTGGHQPQHF. This rearrangement joins TRBV28 to TRBJ1-5; TRBD1 matches at 9 bases. Losses at the gene ends were 5 bases for V and 5 bases for J; bases not matched to a gene: 4. CDR3 length: 14 residues. CDR1 is MDHEN, CDR2 SYDVKM, per germline.

This clone appeared a few times. The V call is TRBV6-5, the J call TRBJ1-2; possible D gene TRBD1, 5 bases. The CDR3 runs to 13 residues. The germline gives CDR1 MNHEY, CDR2 SVGAGI. Trimming took off 6 bases at V and 8 bases at J, with 16 bases between the two ends. CDR3 sequence reads: CASRGAGVTGYTF. In nucleotides, the CDR3 is TGTGCCAGCAGGGGAGCGGGGGTGACCGGCTACACCTTC.

This chain uses TRBV11-2 with TRBJ2-5; no clear D gene. Germline-derived CDR1 and CDR2 are SGHAT and FQNNGV. The CDR3 has 15 residues. Trimming pared 0 bases from V and 4 bases from J, leaving 12 bases between. CDR3 residues: CASSLEQNLGETQYF. In DNA form, the CDR3 reads TGTGCCAGCAGCTTAGAACAGAACTTAGGAGAGACCCAGTACTTC.

This clone has only a few counts. This chain joins TRBV2 and TRBJ1-6; D is uncertain. CDR1 is SNHLY, CDR2 FYNNEI, per germline. V was clipped by 4 bases and J by 6 bases, with 7 bases between them. CDR3 length: 13 residues. The DNA of the CDR3 is TGTGCCAGCAGTGCGGAGAGTAATTCACCCCTCCACTTT. It codes for CASSAESNSPLHF.

The rearrangement joins TRBV11-2 to TRBJ2-5; D is ambiguous. V lost 1 base to trimming and J lost 3 bases, with 12 bases between them. The CDR3 spans 15 residues. Germline V gene lookup returns CDR1 SGHAT and CDR2 FQNNGV. The CDR3 bases are TGTGCCAGCAGCTTAGCACGTAGAGAAAAAGAGACCCAGTACTTC. Translated, it gives CASSLARREKETQYF. Drawing the rest from reference TRBV11-2 and TRBJ2-5, the complete variable domain is EAGVAQSPRYKIIEKRQSVAFWCNPISGHATLYWYQQILGQGPKLLIQFQNNGVVDDSQLPKDRFSAERLKGVDSTLKIQPAKLEDSAVYLCASSLARREKETQYFGPGTRLLVL.

This sequence joins TRBV19 and TRBJ2-7, with 8 bases aligning to TRBD1. The CDR3 contains 14 residues. Per the germline V gene, CDR1 is LNHDA and CDR2 is SQIVND (reference sequence). V was clipped by 5 bases and J by 3 bases; unmatched bases: 6. CDR3 loop: CASSPQTGVYEQYF. CDR3 nucleotides: TGTGCCAGTAGTCCCCAGACAGGGGTCTACGAGCAGTACTTC.

The sample holds a few counts of this clone. Other DNA sequences in the same sample also yield this CDR3. The chain is built from TRBV11-2 and TRBJ1-2; D possibly corresponds to TRBD1 (5 bases). Trimming took off 0 bases at V and 2 bases at J, with 10 bases between the two ends. CDR3 length equals 15 residues. CDR1 and CDR2 (germline): SGHAT, FQNNGV. The CDR3 loop reads CASSLEFGGNYGYTF. In nucleotides, the CDR3 is TGTGCCAGCAGCTTAGAATTTGGGGGGAACTATGGCTACACCTTC.

The chain joins TRBV2 to TRBJ1-1, with D tentatively TRBD1 (6 bases). Germline loops: CDR1 SNHLY, CDR2 FYNNEI. The CDR3 is 13 amino acids. Trimming pared 5 bases from V and 7 bases from J, leaving 14 bases between. The CDR3 spells CASSLGQQLEAFF. The CDR3 DNA follows: TGTGCCAGCAGTCTAGGACAGCAACTTGAAGCTTTCTTT. Using reference TRBV2 and TRBJ1-1 for the parts outside the CDR3, the full variable domain is EPEVTQTPSHQVTQMGQEVILRCVPISNHLYFYWYRQILGQKVEFLVSFYNNEISEKSEIFDDQFSVERPDGSNFTLKIRSTKLEDSAMYFCASSLGQQLEAFFGQGTRLTVV.

The chain is built from TRBV6-5 and TRBJ2-7; D is perhaps TRBD1 (6 bases). The germline V gene has CDR1 MNHEY and CDR2 SVGAGI. CDR3 length: 13 residues. The V end was cut by 7 bases, the J end by 3 bases, with 13 bases between. For the CDR3, the DNA is TGTGCCAGCATAAGGGACAAAGACTACGAGCAGTACTTC. Translating gives CASIRDKDYEQYF.

The chain couples TRBV28 to TRBJ2-5, with TRBD1 matching over 7 bases. This CDR3 contains 14 residues. V lost 2 bases, J lost 5 bases, and 5 bases stayed unmatched. Germline V gives CDR1 MDHEN, CDR2 SYDVKM. The CDR3 region has the DNA TGTGCCAGCAGTTTAACAGGGGTGGGGGAGACCCAGTACTTC. Its protein product is CASSLTGVGETQYF.